This paragraph covers one T cell receptor beta chain sequence. With 6 bases removed from V and 1 base from J, the gap between germline ends came to 9 bases. The CDR3 spans 13 residues. The germline gives CDR1 MGHRA, CDR2 YSYEKL. Data came from immunoSEQ multiplex PCR; TCRdb stores just in-frame clones and leaves some out. The sample carries 140,000 or so clones, 70% to 90% recorded once. The sample belongs to a study of blood T cell repertoires in COVID-19. About the study: COVID-19 samples, acute and convalescent, were from the United States, Italy and Spain.

This study enrolled people aged 18 to 89 from 24 US geographic areas. Participant reports of clinical history set cohort assignment. This clonotype was sampled from a woman aged 40 to 50 who had recovered from COVID-19. V usage is TRBV4-1 and J usage is TRBJ1-1; no definite D call. The specimen was PBMCs or T cells enriched from blood (not recorded which). This chain's CDR3 is CASRLSKNTEAFF. The CDR3 DNA reads as TGCGCCAGCAGACTAAGCAAGAACACTGAAGCTTTCTTT.